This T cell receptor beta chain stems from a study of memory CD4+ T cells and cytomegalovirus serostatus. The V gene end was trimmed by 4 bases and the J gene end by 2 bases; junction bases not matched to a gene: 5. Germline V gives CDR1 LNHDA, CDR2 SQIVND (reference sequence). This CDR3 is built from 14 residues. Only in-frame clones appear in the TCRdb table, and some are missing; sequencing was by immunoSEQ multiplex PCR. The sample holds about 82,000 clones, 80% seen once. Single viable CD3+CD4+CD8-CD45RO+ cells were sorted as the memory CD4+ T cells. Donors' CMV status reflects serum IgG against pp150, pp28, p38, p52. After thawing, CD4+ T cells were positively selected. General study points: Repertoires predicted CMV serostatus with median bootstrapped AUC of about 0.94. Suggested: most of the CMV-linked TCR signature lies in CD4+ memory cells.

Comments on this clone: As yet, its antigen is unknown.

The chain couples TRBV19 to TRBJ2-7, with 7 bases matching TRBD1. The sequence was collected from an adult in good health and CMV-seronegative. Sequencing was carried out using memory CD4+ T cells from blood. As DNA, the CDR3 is TGTGCCAGTAGTACGTGGGACAGCACCTACGAGCAGTACTTC. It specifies CASSTWDSTYEQYF.